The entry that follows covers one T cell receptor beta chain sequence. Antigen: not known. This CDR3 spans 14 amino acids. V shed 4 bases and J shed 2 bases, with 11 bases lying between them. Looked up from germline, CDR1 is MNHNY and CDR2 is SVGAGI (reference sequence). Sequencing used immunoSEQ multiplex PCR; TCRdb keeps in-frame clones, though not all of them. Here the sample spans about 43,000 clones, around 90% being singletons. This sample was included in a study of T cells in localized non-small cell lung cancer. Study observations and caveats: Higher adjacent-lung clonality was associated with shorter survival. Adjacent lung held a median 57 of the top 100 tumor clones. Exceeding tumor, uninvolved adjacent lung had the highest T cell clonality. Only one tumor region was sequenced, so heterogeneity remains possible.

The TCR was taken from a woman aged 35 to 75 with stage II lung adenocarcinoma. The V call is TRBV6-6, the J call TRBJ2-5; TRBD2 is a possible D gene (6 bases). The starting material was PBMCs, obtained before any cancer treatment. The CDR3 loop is CASSLGRGQETQYF. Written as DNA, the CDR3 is TGTGCCAGCAGTTTGGGGCGGGGACAAGAGACCCAGTACTTC.